These 17 T cell receptor beta chains originate from one sample sequenced in a study of T cells after yellow fever vaccination. TCRdb re-called the 5' RACE reads through MiXCR, storing one row per CDR3 protein. The table lists 200,000 to 250,000 distinct CDR3 sequences, around 3.1% of them singletons, with approximately 3.5% in the top ten. Sequences were derived from CD4+ T cells sorted from PBMCs, sampled 10 days after the yellow fever booster vaccination. These receptor sequences come from a man between 18 and 35 years old who received the YFV17D yellow fever vaccine.

On this clonotype: The junction shows a germline mismatch at one end, possibly a read error. The rearrangement joins TRBV11-2 to TRBJ2-1; D tentatively fits TRBD1 or TRBD2 (6 bases each). From germline, CDR1 is SGHAT and CDR2 FQNNGV. This CDR3 comprises 14 residues. The DNA of the CDR3 is TGTGCCAGCAGCTTTCCGGGGGCGAGGGGGACCCTGGACTTC. This sequence encodes CASSFPGARGTLDF.

This clonotype occurred many times. V and J are TRBV18 and TRBJ1-2, with 9 nucleotides matching TRBD1. Germline CDR1 and CDR2: KGHSH and LQKENI. J gave up 8 bases and V 6 bases, and 16 bases lay outside the gene matches. The CDR3 contains 16 residues. As DNA, the CDR3 is TGTGCCAGCTCGGGCTGGACAGGGGCTCCTCCGGAAGGCTACACCTTC. Translation gives CASSGWTGAPPEGYTF. Filled out from reference TRBV18 and TRBJ1-2, the complete variable domain reads NAGVMQNPRHLVRRRGQEARLRCSPMKGHSHVYWYRQLPEEGLKFMVYLQKENIIDESGMPKERFSAEFPKEGPSILRIQQVVRGDSAAYFCASSGWTGAPPEGYTFGSGTRLTVV.

V usage is TRBV3-2 and J usage is TRBJ2-7; TRBD1, the D gene given by the table, was not confirmed from the DNA. TRBV3-2 is an annotated pseudogene. The CDR3 spans 19 residues. The CDR3 reads CASSQKPGQGTILSYEQYF. In nucleotides, the CDR3 is TGTGCCAGCAGCCAAAAACCGGGACAGGGAACTATTCTCTCCTACGAGCAGTACTTC.

The genes are TRBV6-6 and TRBJ2-5; 7 bases are a match to TRBD2. This CDR3 spans 14 amino acids. Germline values: CDR1 MNHNY, CDR2 SVGAGI (reference sequence). The trim removed 6 bases at V and 3 bases at J, leaving 7 bases unmatched. The CDR3 is CASRRLSGEETQYF. In nucleotides, the CDR3 is TGTGCCAGCAGGCGTCTCAGCGGGGAAGAGACCCAGTACTTC.

This clonotype was counted at least ten times. The chain carries TRBV5-1 and TRBJ2-7, with 8 nucleotides matching TRBD2. The CDR3 has 13 residues. Germline values: CDR1 SGHRS, CDR2 YFSETQ. With V trimmed by 7 bases and J by 4 bases, 7 bases remained unmatched. Written as DNA, the CDR3 is TGCGCCAGCGTTGGAGCGGGGGTTTACGAGCAGTACGTC. It yields the protein CASVGAGVYEQYV.

This clonotype occurred many times. The chain carries TRBV7-2 and TRBJ2-7; either TRBD1 or TRBD2 may fit D (5 bases each). CDR3 length: 16 amino acids. The V end was cut by 1 base, the J end by 4 bases, with 17 bases between. Germline CDR1 SGHTA, CDR2 FQGNSA. The CDR3 sequence is CASSLGRGPSTYEQYV. Here the CDR3 DNA reads TGTGCCAGCAGCTTAGGTCGGGGACCATCCACTTACGAGCAGTACGTC.

The chain links TRBV20-1 to TRBJ2-3; 7 nucleotides agree with TRBD2. The CDR3 covers 15 residues. Germline V gene lookup returns CDR1 DFQATT and CDR2 SNEGSKA (reference sequence). Germline trimming cut 0 bases from V and 1 base from J; bases unmatched to any gene: 4. CDR3 loop: CSARDPSGGTDTQYF. CDR3 DNA: TGCAGTGCTAGAGATCCCAGCGGGGGCACAGATACGCAGTATTTT.

This clonotype was observed a handful of times. The chain couples TRBV20-1 to TRBJ1-2, with D maybe TRBD1 (5 bases). Germline CDR1 DFQATT, CDR2 SNEGSKA (reference sequence). The V end was cut by 4 bases, the J end by 6 bases, with 15 bases between. CDR3 size: 13 residues. This CDR3 reads CSATLGGEDGYTF. CDR3 in DNA: TGCAGTGCTACCCTCGGGGGGGAGGATGGCTACACCTTC.

This clonotype was detected a few times. This chain connects TRBV7-8 to TRBJ1-5, with a possible D match to TRBD1 (6 bases). The germline V gene encodes CDR1 SGHVS and CDR2 FQNEAQ. Trimming removed 5 bases from V and 3 bases from J, with 17 bases in between. This CDR3 contains 16 residues. The CDR3 region is CASSLSNRVVNQPQHF. In DNA form, the CDR3 reads TGTGCCAGCAGCCTTAGCAACAGGGTTGTCAATCAGCCCCAGCATTTT.

This clonotype was detected a few times. The rearrangement links TRBV21-1 to TRBJ2-7. TRBV21-1 is a documented pseudogene. The CDR3 has 16 amino acids. The DNA of the CDR3 is TGTGCCAGCAGCAAAGACGCCAGCCGAACGTTGTACGAGCAGTACGTC. Amino acids: CASSKDASRTLYEQYV.

Worth noting for this clonotype: The conserved phenylalanine or tryptophan is not found at the CDR3 terminus, so this likely reflects a read error. It is unclear where the CDR3 begins or ends on the DNA, so no DNA is shown, and the CDR3 is as TCRdb lists it. The genes are TRBV21-1 and TRBJ2-7; the listed D gene, TRBD1, was not tested against the DNA. TRBV21-1 is a pseudogene locus. The length of the CDR3 is 8 amino acids, counting both ends. The CDR3 loop is CASKKGGI.

The chain combines TRBV7-2 with TRBJ1-1; D uncertain. V lost 1 base to trimming and J lost 5 bases, with 8 bases between them. The CDR3 length is 13 residues. Germline CDR1 is SGHTA and CDR2 is FQGNSA. In DNA form, the CDR3 reads TGTGCCAGCAGCTTAGGACGAGAAACTGAAGCTTTCTTT. As protein: CASSLGRETEAFF. Combining the CDR3 with reference TRBV7-2 and TRBJ1-1 gives the whole variable domain GAGVSQSPSNKVTEKGKDVELRCDPISGHTALYWYRQSLGQGLEFLIYFQGNSAPDKSGLPSDRFSAERTGGSVSTLTIQRTQQEDSAVYLCASSLGRETEAFFGQGTRLTVV.

Many counts were recorded for this clonotype. This rearrangement joins TRBV10-3 to TRBJ1-4; 9 positions match TRBD1. Per the germline V gene, CDR1 is ENHRY and CDR2 is SYGVKD. Trimming cost V 8 bases and J 12 bases; bases outside gene matches: 10. This CDR3 spans 13 amino acids. The CDR3 here is CAIGTGTGRELFF. CDR3 nucleotides: TGTGCCATCGGCACCGGGACAGGGAGGGAACTGTTTTTT.

Ten or more counts support this clonotype. The genes are TRBV6-2 or TRBV6-3 and TRBJ2-7, with 10 bases aligning to TRBD1. V was pared by 4 bases and J by 1 base, with 4 bases of the junction left unmatched. The CDR3 is 15 amino acids. In germline, CDR1 is MNHEY, CDR2 SVGEGT. In DNA form, the CDR3 reads TGTGCCAGCAGTTCCTGGGACAGGGGTTCCTACGAGCAGTACGTC. Translating it yields CASSSWDRGSYEQYV.

This clonotype has ten or more counts. CDR3 sequence (DNA): TGCAGCGTTGTCAGGGGCGCCGAAGATACGCAGTATTTT. It encodes CSVVRGAEDTQYF. The gene calls are TRBV29-1 and TRBJ2-3; D perhaps matches TRBD1 (6 bases). V was pared by 4 bases and J by 5 bases, with 13 bases between. CDR3 length: 13 residues. In germline, CDR1 is SQVTM, CDR2 ANQGSEA.

This clonotype was picked up many times. CDR3 protein: CASGRGQEETQYF. The CDR3 bases are TGTGCCAGCGGACGGGGACAGGAAGAGACCCAGTACTTC. The chain joins TRBV12-3 or TRBV12-4 to TRBJ2-5, with 8 bases lining up with TRBD1. CDR3 size: 13 residues. Trimming cost V 8 bases and J 3 bases; bases outside gene matches: 5.

This clonotype came up a few times. The chain has TRBV6-2 or TRBV6-3 and TRBJ1-4; D is uncertain. The germline V gene encodes CDR1 MNHEY and CDR2 SVGEGT. Deletions cut 10 bases from V and 1 base from J, with 10 bases between. The length of the CDR3 is 13 residues. CDR3 loop: CATSGRTNEKLFF. The CDR3 DNA reads TGTGCCACTTCGGGGAGAACTAATGAAAAACTGTTTTTT.